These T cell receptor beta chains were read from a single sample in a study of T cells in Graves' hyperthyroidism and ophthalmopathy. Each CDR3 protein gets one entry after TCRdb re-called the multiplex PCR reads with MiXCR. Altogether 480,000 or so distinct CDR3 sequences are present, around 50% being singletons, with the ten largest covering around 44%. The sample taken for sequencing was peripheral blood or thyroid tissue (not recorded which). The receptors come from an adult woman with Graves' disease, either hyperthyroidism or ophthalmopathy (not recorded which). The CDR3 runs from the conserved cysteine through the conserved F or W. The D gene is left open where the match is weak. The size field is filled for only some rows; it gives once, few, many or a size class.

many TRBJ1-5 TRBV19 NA TGTGCCAGTAGTTATACAGGGTTCCACAATCAGCCCCAGCATTTT CASSYTGFHNQPQHF
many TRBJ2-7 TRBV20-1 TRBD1 TGCAGTGCCGCCCCGGGACAGGGAGGCTACGAGCAGTACTTC CSAAPGQGGYEQYF
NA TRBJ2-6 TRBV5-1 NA TGCGCCAGCAGCCAGAGACAGGTTTTTGGGGCCAACGTCCTGACTTTC CASSQRQVFGANVLTF
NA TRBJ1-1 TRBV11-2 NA TGTGCCAGCAGCTCCGATTGGGTTGAAGCTTTCTTT CASSSDWVEAFF
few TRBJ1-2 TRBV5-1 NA TGCGCCAGCAGCTTGGACGCTGGGGGTTATGGCTACACCTTC CASSLDAGGYGYTF
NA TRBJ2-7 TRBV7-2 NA TGTGCCAGCGGCACCTCCGGGGCCGGCGGGATGGGTACCGGGTACGAGCAGTACTTC CASGTSGAGGMGTGYEQYF
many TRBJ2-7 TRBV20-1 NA TGCAGTGCTCCAGACTCGCAAAGGGGGTACGAGCAGTACTTC CSAPDSQRGYEQYF
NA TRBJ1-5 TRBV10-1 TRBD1 TGCGCCAGCAGTGAGTCCCGAGTAGACAGGGGCAATCAGCCCCAGCATTTT CASSESRVDRGNQPQHF
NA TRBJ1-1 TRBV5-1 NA TGCGCCAGCAGCCGTGGACAACCCTCGAACACTGAAGCTTTCTTT CASSRGQPSNTEAFF
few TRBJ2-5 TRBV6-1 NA TGTGCCAGCGGAGTGGGAGAGCAGTACTTC CASGVGEQYF
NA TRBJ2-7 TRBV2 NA TGTGCCAGCAGTGAACAGACCTACGAGCAGTACTTC CASSEQTYEQYF
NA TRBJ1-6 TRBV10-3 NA TGTGCCAGCAGTGGGATGCAGGGGTTGTCCTATAATTCACCCCTCCGCTTT CASSGMQGLSYNSPLRF
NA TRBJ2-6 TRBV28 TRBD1 TGTGCCAGCACGCAGGGGGTCTCTGGGGCCAACGTCCTGACTTTC CASTQGVSGANVLTF
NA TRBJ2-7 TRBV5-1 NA TGCGCCAGCAGTGGGAATAGCGCCTACGAGCAGTACTTC CASSGNSAYEQYF
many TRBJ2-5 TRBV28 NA TGTGCCAGCAGACCGCAACAGGGAGGAGAGACCCAGTACTTC CASRPQQGGETQYF
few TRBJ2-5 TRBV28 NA TGTGCCAGCAGTTTAAGGGTCGGGGCCCAGTACTTC CASSLRVGAQYF
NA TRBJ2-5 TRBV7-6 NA TGTGCCAGCAGCGCCGGGGTAGGAGGGTGGGAACAAGAGACCCAGTACTTC CASSAGVGGWEQETQYF
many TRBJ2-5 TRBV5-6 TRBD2 TGTGCCAGCAGCTGGAGGACTAGCGGGATATCTCGCCAAGAGACCCAGTACTTC CASSWRTSGISRQETQYF
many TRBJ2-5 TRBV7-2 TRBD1 TGTGCCAGCAGCTTCCGGACAGGCGGGGAGACCCAGTACTTC CASSFRTGGETQYF
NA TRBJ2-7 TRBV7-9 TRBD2 TGTGCCAGCAGCTTAGGGTTAGCGGGGCACTCCTACGAGCAGTACTTC CASSLGLAGHSYEQYF
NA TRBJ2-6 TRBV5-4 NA TGTGCCAGCAGCGCGGGACAAGTCTCTGGGGCCAACGTCCTGACTTTC CASSAGQVSGANVLTF
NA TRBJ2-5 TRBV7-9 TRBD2 TGTGCCAGCAGCTTAAAAGCGGGAGAGGTTGAGACCCAGTACTTC CASSLKAGEVETQYF
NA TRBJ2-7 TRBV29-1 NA TGCAGCGTTGTGCGGGAAGTCTACGAGCAGTACTTC CSVVREVYEQYF
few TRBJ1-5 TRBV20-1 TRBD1 TGCAGTGCTAGTTGGACAGGGGGCACGGGCAATCGGCCCCAGCATTTT CSASWTGGTGNRPQHF
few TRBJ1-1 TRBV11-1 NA TGTGCCAGCAGCTTTACGGCTTCCACTGAAGCTTTCTTT CASSFTASTEAFF
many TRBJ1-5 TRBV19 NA TGTGCCAGTAGTCTGTTGGGGGGGCTCCCTGAGCCCCAGCATTTT CASSLLGGLPEPQHF
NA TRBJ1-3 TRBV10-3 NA TGTGCCATCAGTGAAGGTTCGGCAGGCCGCCTGGCTGGGACCATATATTTT CAISEGSAGRLAGTIYF
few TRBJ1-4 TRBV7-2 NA TGTGCCAGCAGCTTCCAGGGCGGAGAAAAACTGTTTTTT CASSFQGGEKLFF
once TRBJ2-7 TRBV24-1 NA TGTGCCACCAGTGCGGGCCTTCCCTACGAGCAGTACTTC CATSAGLPYEQYF
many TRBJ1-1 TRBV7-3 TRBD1 TGTGCCAGCAGCGCCCGGGACAGCACTGAAGCTTTCTTT CASSARDSTEAFF
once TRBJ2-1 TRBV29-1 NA TGCAGCGTTGAGTGGGACCTGGCTATCAATGAGCAGTTCTTC CSVEWDLAINEQFF
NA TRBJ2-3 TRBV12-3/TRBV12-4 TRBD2 TGTGCCAGCAGCCTAGCGGACCCAGGGGATACGCAGTATTTT CASSLADPGDTQYF
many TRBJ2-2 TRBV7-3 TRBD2 TGTGCCAGCAGTCCTAGCGGGAGCGGGCCTAACACCGGGGAGCTGTTTTTT CASSPSGSGPNTGELFF
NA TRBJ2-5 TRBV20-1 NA TGCAGTGCTAGAGAGTTGTGGGGAGCAGAGACCCAGTACTTC CSARELWGAETQYF
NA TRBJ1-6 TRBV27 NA TGTGCCAGCAGCCCTCAGGGGATGCCCAGTAATTCACCCCTCCACTTT CASSPQGMPSNSPLHF
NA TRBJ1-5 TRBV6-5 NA TGTGCCAGCAGTTCCACGGCCCTAGGGGGTCAGCCCCAGCATTTT CASSSTALGGQPQHF
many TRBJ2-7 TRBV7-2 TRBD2 TGTGCCAGCAGCCGAGAAGGACTAGCGGGCAGCTACGAGCAGTACTTC CASSREGLAGSYEQYF
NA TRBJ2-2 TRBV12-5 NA TGTGCTAGTGGTTTCGGGGGGCACGCGGGGGAGCTGTTTTTT CASGFGGHAGELFF
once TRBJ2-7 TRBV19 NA TGTGCCAGTAGCGGTAACGGCTACGAGCAGTACTTC CASSGNGYEQYF
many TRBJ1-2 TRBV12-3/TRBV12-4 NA TGTGCCAGCAGTCCCCCCTTGCCCTATGGCTACACCTTC CASSPPLPYGYTF
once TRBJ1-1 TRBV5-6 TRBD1 TGTGCCAGCAGCAGGACAGGGTATCTTGAGGCTTTCTTT CASSRTGYLEAFF